This T cell receptor (beta chain) originates from a study of cytomegalovirus exposure and HLA in healthy donors. Background on the study: Genotyping of under 500 donors showed that approximately 83% belonged to the Caucasian-associated ancestry cluster.

Study-wide results and limits: Later analysis demonstrated an association between a missense DCLRE1C variant and TCR beta V- and J-gene trimming. Previously analyzed data showed that most TCR beta V segments were productive at a frequency of about 87% or about 30%.

60 Vbeta and 13 Jbeta primers were used in PCR. Using immunoSEQ multiplex PCR, the repertoire was profiled, and TCRdb retains in-frame clones only, with some absent. This table holds about 140,000 clones, approximately 80% found once. Looked up from germline, CDR1 is SGHAT and CDR2 is FQNNGV. CDR3 size: 16 residues. The V gene end was trimmed by 6 bases and the J gene end by 4 bases; junction bases not matched to a gene: 11. This clone was recorded once. Its antigen is currently unknown. J is TRBJ2-2 and V is TRBV11-2; TRBD2 aligns across 7 bases. This sequence was found in a man aged 35 to 55 in good health and CMV-seronegative. The specimen was PBMCs. The CDR3 region has the DNA TGTGCCAGCAGACCGCAGGGCGCGGGAGCCACCGGGGAGCTGTTTTTT. This encodes CASRPQGAGATGELFF.